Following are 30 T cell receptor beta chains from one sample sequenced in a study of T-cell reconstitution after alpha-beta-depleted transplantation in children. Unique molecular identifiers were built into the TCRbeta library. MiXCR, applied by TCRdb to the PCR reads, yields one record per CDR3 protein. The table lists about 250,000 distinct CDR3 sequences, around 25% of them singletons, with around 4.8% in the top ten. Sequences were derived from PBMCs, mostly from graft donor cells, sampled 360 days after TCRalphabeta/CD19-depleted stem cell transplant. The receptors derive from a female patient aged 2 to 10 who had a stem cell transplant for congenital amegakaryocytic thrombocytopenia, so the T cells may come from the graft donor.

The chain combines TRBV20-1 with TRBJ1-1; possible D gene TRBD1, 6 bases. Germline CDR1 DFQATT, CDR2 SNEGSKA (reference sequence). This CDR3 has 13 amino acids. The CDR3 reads CSLPRDMNTEAFF. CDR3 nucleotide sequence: TGCAGCCTCCCGCGGGACATGAACACTGAAGCTTTCTTT.

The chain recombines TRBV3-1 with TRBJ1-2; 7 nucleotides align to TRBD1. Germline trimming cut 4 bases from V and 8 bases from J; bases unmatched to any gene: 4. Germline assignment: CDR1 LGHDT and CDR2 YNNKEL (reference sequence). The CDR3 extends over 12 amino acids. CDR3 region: CASSPTGTGYTF. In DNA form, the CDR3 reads TGTGCCAGCAGCCCGACAGGGACCGGCTACACCTTC.

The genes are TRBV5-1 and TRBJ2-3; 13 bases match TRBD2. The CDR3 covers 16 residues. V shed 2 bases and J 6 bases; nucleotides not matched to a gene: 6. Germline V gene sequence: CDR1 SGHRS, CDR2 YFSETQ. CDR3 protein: CASSFGLAGAPDTQYF. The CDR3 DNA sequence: TGCGCCAGCAGCTTTGGACTAGCGGGGGCCCCGGATACGCAGTATTTT.

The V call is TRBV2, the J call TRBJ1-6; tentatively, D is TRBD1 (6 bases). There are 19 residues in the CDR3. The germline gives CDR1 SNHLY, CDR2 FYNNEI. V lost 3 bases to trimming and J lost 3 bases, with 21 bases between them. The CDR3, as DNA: TGTGCCAGCAGTGACCCGAGGGGGGGGATAGTAATCTATAATTCACCCCTCCACTTT. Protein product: CASSDPRGGIVIYNSPLHF.

The CDR3 DNA reads TGTGCCACCAGCATATACAGGGGCTATGGCTACACCTTC. Translating gives CATSIYRGYGYTF. This rearrangement joins TRBV15 to TRBJ1-2, with 7 bases identical to TRBD1. The ends lost 4 bases at V and 4 bases at J; junction bases unmatched: 3. Germline V gene data show CDR1 as LNHNV and CDR2 as YYDKDF (reference sequence). This CDR3 spans 13 amino acids.

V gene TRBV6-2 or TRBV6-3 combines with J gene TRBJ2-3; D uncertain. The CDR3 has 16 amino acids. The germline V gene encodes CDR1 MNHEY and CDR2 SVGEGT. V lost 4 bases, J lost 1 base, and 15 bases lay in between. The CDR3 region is CASSSPRTARTDTQYF. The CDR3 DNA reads TGTGCCAGCAGTTCGCCCAGGACGGCTCGCACAGATACGCAGTATTTT.

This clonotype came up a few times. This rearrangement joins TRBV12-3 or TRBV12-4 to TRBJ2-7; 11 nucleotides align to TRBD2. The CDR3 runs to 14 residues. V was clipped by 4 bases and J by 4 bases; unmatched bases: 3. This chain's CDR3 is CASSSTSGIYEQYF. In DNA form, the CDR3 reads TGTGCCAGCAGTTCGACTAGCGGGATTTACGAGCAGTACTTC.

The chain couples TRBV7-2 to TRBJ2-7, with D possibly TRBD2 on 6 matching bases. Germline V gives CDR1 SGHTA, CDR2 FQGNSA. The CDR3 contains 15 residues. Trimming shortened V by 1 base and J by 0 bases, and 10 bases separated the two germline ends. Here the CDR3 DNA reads TGTGCCAGCAGCTTAGGGAGTAGCGGCTCCTACGAGCAGTACTTC. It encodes CASSLGSSGSYEQYF.

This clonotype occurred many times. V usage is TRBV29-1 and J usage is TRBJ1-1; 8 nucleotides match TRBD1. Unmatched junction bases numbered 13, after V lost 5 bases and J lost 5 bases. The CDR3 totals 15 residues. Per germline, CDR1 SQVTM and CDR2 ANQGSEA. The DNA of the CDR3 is TGCAGCGTTACAAAGAACGCAGGGGGCGGGACTGAAGCTTTCTTT. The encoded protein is CSVTKNAGGGTEAFF.

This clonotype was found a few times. The CDR3 reads CASSQGGQGFSSYEQYF. The DNA for the CDR3 is TGCGCCAGCAGCCAAGGAGGACAGGGGTTCAGCTCCTACGAGCAGTACTTC. The chain has TRBV4-1 and TRBJ2-7; 9 positions match TRBD1. The CDR3 length is 17 residues. The V segment lost 1 base and the J segment 0 bases; nucleotides outside the gene matches: 7. Germline V gene lookup returns CDR1 MGHRA and CDR2 YSYEKL.

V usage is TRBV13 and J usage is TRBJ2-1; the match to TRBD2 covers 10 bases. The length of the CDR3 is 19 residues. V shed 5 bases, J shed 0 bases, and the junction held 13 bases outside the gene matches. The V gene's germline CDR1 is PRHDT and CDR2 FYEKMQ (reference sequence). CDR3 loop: CASSGRTSGSTSSYNEQFF. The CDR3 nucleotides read TGTGCCAGCAGCGGCAGGACTAGCGGCTCTACTAGCTCCTACAATGAGCAGTTCTTC.

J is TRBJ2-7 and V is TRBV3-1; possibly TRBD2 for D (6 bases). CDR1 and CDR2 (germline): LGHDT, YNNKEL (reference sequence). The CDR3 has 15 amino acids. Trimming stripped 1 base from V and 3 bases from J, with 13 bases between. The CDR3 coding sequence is TGTGCCAGCAGCCAAGGAAGGCGACTAGACTACGAGCAGTACTTC. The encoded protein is CASSQGRRLDYEQYF.

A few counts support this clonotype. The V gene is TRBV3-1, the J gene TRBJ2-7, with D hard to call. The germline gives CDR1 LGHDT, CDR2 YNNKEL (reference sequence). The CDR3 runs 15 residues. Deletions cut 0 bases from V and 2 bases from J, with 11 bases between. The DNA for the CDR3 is TGTGCCAGCAGCCAAGATTTCAGAATTACCTACGAGCAGTACTTC. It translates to CASSQDFRITYEQYF.

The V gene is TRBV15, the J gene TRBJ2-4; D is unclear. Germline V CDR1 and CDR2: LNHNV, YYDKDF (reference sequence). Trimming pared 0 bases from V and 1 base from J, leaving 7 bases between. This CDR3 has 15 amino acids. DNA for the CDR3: TGTGCCACCAGCAGAGATCAGGCGGCCAAAAACATTCAGTACTTC. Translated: CATSRDQAAKNIQYF.

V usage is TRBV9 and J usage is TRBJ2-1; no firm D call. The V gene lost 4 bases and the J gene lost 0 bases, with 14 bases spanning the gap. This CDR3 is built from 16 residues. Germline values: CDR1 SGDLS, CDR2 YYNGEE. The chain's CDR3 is CASSSSRPSSYNEQFF. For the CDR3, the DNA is TGTGCCAGCAGCTCCAGTCGGCCGAGCTCCTACAATGAGCAGTTCTTC.

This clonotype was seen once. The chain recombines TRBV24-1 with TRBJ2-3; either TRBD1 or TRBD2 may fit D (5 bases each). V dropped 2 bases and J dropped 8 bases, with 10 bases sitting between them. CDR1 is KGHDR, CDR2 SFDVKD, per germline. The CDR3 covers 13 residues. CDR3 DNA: TGTGCCACCAGTGATTCGGGGCGGCTTACGCAGTATTTT. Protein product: CATSDSGRLTQYF.

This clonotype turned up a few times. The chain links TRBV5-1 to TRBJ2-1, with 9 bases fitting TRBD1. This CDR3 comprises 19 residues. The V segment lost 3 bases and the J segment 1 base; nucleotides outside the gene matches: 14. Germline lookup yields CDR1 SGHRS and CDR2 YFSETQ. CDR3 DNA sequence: TGCGCCAGCAGCTACTCCGGGACAGGGAGTTTTCGGTCCTACAATGAGCAGTTCTTC. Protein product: CASSYSGTGSFRSYNEQFF.

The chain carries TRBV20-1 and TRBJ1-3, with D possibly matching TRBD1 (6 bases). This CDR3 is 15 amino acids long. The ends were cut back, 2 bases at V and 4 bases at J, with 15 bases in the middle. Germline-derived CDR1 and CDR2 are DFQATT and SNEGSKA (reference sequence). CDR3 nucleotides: TGCAGTGCTAGAAAGGCAGGGGCGTCGGGAAACACCATATATTTT. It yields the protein CSARKAGASGNTIYF.

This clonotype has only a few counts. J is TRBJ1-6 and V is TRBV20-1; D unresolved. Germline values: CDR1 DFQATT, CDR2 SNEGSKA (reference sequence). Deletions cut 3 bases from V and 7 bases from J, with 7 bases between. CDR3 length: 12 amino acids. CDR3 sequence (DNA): TGCAGTGCTAGCCCTCTAAATTCACCCCTCCACTTT. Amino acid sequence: CSASPLNSPLHF.

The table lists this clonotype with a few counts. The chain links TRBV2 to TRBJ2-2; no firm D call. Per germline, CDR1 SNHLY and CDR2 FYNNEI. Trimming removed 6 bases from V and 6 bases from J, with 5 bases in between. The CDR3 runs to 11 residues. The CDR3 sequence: CASRIAGELFF. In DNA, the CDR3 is TGTGCCAGCAGAATTGCCGGGGAGCTGTTTTTT.

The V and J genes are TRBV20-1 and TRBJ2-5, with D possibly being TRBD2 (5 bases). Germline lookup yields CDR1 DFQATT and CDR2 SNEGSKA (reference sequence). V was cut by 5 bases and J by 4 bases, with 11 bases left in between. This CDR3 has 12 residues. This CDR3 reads CSALRAGETQYF. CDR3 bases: TGCAGTGCTCTTAGGGCGGGAGAGACCCAGTACTTC.

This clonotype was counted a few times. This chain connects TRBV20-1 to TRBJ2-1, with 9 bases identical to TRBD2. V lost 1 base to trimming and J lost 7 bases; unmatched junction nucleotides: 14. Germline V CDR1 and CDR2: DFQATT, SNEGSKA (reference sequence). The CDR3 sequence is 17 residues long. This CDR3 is CSARAPLGGRAWNEQFF. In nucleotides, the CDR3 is TGCAGTGCTAGAGCCCCCTTAGGCGGGAGGGCCTGGAATGAGCAGTTCTTC.

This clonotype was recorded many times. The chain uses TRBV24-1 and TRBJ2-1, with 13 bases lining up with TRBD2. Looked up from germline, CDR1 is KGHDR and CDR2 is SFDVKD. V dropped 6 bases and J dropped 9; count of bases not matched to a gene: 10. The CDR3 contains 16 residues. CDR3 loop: CATSRGRTSGGVEQFF. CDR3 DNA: TGTGCCACCAGTCGGGGGCGGACTAGCGGGGGCGTTGAGCAGTTCTTC.

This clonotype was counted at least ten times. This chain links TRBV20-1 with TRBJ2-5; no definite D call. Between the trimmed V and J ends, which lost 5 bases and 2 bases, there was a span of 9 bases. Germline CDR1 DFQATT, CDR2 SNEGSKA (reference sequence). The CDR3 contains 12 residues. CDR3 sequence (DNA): TGCAGTGCTCTAAGTCTGCAAGAGACCCAGTACTTC. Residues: CSALSLQETQYF.

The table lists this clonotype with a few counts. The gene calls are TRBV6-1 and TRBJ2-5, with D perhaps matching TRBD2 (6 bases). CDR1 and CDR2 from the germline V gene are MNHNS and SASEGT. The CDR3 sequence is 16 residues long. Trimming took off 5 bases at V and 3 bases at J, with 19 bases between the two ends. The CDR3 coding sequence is TGTGCCAGCAGTCCTCTCTTCCGGGGGACGAAAGAGACCCAGTACTTC. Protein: CASSPLFRGTKETQYF.

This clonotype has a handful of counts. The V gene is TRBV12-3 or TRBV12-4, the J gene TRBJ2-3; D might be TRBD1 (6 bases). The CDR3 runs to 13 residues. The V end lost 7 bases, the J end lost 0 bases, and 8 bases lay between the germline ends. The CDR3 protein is CASKGVSTDTQYF. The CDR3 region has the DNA TGTGCCAGCAAGGGGGTGAGCACAGATACGCAGTATTTT.

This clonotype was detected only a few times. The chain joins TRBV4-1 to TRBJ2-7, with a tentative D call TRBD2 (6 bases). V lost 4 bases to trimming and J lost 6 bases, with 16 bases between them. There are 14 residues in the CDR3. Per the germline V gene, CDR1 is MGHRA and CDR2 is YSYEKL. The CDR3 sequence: CASSLAGPPGEQYF. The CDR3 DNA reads TGCGCCAGCAGCCTGGCGGGGCCTCCCGGCGAGCAGTACTTC.

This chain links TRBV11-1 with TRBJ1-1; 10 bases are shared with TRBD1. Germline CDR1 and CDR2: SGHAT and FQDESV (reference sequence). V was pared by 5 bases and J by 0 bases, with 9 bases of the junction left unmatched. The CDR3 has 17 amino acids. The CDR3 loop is CASSIGTGDYMNTEAFF. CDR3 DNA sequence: TGTGCCAGCAGCATCGGGACAGGGGACTATATGAACACTGAAGCTTTCTTT.

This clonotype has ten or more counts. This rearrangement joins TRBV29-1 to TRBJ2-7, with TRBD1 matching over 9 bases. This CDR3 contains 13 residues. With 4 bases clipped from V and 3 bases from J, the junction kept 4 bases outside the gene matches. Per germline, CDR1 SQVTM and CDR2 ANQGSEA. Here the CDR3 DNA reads TGCAGCGTTGCCCTGGGACAGGGCTACGAGCAGTACTTC. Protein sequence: CSVALGQGYEQYF.

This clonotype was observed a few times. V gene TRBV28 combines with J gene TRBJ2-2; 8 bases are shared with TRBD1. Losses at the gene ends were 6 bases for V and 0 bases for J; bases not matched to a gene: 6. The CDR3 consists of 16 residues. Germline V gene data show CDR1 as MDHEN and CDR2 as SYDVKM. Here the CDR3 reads CASSEQGVSNTGELFF. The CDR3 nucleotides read TGTGCCAGCAGCGAACAGGGGGTATCGAACACCGGGGAGCTGTTTTTT. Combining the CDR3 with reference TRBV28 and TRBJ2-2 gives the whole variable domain DVKVTQSSRYLVKRTGEKVFLECVQDMDHENMFWYRQDPGLGLRLIYFSYDVKMKEKGDIPEGYSVSREKKERFSLILESASTNQTSMYLCASSEQGVSNTGELFFGEGSRLTVL.